This TCR beta chain was documented in a study of blood T cell repertoires in COVID-19. Study summary: The analysed material was cDNA or gDNA that came from T cells, B-cell-depleted T cells, or PBMCs.

Per the study methods: Amplification from reference gene primers served as the basis for estimated nucleated cell counts. TCRdb's copy holds only in-frame clones and misses some; the assay was immunoSEQ multiplex PCR. The DNA gave D and trimming, while V, J and clone size come from that table. In the table there are 40,000 to 60,000 clones, 90% of which are singletons. The CDR3 runs 16 residues. Germline assignment: CDR1 MDHEN and CDR2 SYDVKM. Trimming cost V 2 bases and J 4 bases, with 15 bases left between them. The rearrangement links TRBV28 to TRBJ1-5; D is perhaps TRBD1 (6 bases). The clonotype comes from a human donor in a cohort sampled during active COVID-19. Sample: peripheral blood. The DNA for the CDR3 is TGTGCCAGCAGTTTAGTCGGGGGGGGCAGTAATCAGCCCCAGCATTTT. Protein: CASSLVGGGSNQPQHF.